These T cell receptor beta chains were read from a single sample in a study of Graves' ophthalmopathy and Graves' hyperthyroidism. TCRdb itself ran the multiplex PCR reads through MiXCR, one entry per CDR3 protein. The sample holds about 24,000 distinct CDR3 sequences; 45% to 60% are singletons and the top ten take about 5.9%. Sequenced sample: peripheral blood. The source is an adult woman with stable Graves' hyperthyroidism. Both conserved end residues are part of each CDR3. A D gene is named only where the DNA matches it firmly. Rows give clone size only sometimes, using once, few, many, or a class for an expanded clone.

TRBJ2-5 . TRBV4-2 . TGTGCCAGCAGCCAAGAAGTCCAGGAGACCCAGTACTTC CASSQEVQETQYF
TRBJ2-7 TRBD1 TRBV20-1 . TGCAGTGCTGGGACAGGGGGGCAGACCTACGAGCAGTACTTC CSAGTGGQTYEQYF
TRBJ2-7 . TRBV6-5 once TGTGCCAGCAGTTACTTCGGGAAAAAGTGGGAAAGCTCCTACGAGCAGTACTTC CASSYFGKKWESSYEQYF
TRBJ2-3 TRBD2 TRBV11-3 . TGTGCCAGCAGCTACGGACTAGCGGGGTCTAGCACAGATACGCAGTATTTT CASSYGLAGSSTDTQYF
TRBJ2-1 . TRBV6-4 many TGTGCCAGCAGTGACTCTAGCGTCAATGAGCAGTTCTTC CASSDSSVNEQFF
TRBJ2-3 . TRBV5-1 medium-sized TGCGCCAGCAGCGGCGACAGCTCAGATACGCAGTATTTT CASSGDSSDTQYF
TRBJ2-2 . TRBV7-6 . TGTGCCAGCAGCTTTACCGGCGGGACCGGGGAGCTGTTTTTT CASSFTGGTGELFF
TRBJ2-7 TRBD1 TRBV7-8 . TGTGCCGTAGACAGGGATCAATCCTACGAGCAGTACTTC CAVDRDQSYEQYF
TRBJ2-2 TRBD2 TRBV6-4 once TGTGCCAGCAGTGACACTAGCGGGAGGGGGGAGCTGTTTTTT CASSDTSGRGELFF
TRBJ2-4 . TRBV7-8 . TGTGCCAGCAGCCCGACTGGCAGGGGAAACATTCAGTACTTC CASSPTGRGNIQYF
TRBJ1-1 . TRBV19 . TGTGCCAGTAGAGCCCCCGGGGCTGTGAACACTGAAGCTTTCTTT CASRAPGAVNTEAFF
TRBJ2-2 . TRBV9 . TGTGCCAGCAGCGTAAGGTCCGGGGAGCTGTTTTTT CASSVRSGELFF
TRBJ2-1 TRBD2 TRBV4-2 many TGTGCCAGCAGCCAGGCACTAGCGGGAGGCGGGAGCTCCTACAATGAGCAGTTCTTC CASSQALAGGGSSYNEQFF
TRBJ1-4 TRBD1 TRBV5-1 . TGCGCCAGCAGCTTACTTCCGGGACAGGGAAGTGAAAAACTGTTTTTT CASSLLPGQGSEKLFF
TRBJ2-1 . TRBV5-6 many TGTGCCAGCAGCAAACTAGCAGGTGAGCAGTTCTTC CASSKLAGEQFF
TRBJ1-5 TRBD1 TRBV3-1 many TGTGCCAGCAGCCCTGACAGGGTGGGGCAGCCCCAGCATTTT CASSPDRVGQPQHF
TRBJ2-3 TRBD2 TRBV19 many TGTGCCAGTAGTATTGGGGGGGGCACAGATACGCAGTATTTT CASSIGGGTDTQYF
TRBJ1-2 TRBD1 TRBV7-2 few TGTGCCAGCAGTTCCGGGACAGGGTTACACTATGGCTACACCTTC CASSSGTGLHYGYTF
TRBJ1-6 . TRBV9 medium-sized TGTGCCAGCAGCGTAGATTGGGGAAGGAATTCACCCCTCCACTTT CASSVDWGRNSPLHF
TRBJ2-5 . TRBV10-3 . TGTGCCATCAGGGGAAAAGAGACCCAGTACTTC CAIRGKETQYF
TRBJ1-5 . TRBV20-1 . TGCAGTGCTAGCCGGACACGAGGCAATCAGCCCCAGCATTTT CSASRTRGNQPQHF
TRBJ2-5 TRBD2 TRBV7-9 . TGTGCCAGCAGCTTAGGGTCTAGCGGGAGAACCCAGTACTTC CASSLGSSGRTQYF
TRBJ1-5 . TRBV19 few TGTGCCAGTAGTATTTCCGGGACAAGCAATCAGCCCCAGCATTTT CASSISGTSNQPQHF
TRBJ2-5 TRBD2 TRBV19 . TGTGCCAGTAAATCTAGCGGGAGGGCCTTTGGAGAGACCCAGTACTTC CASKSSGRAFGETQYF
TRBJ1-2 TRBD1 TRBV5-8 many TGTGCCAGCAGCGCGGGACAGGGTAGGGGTGGCTACACCTTC CASSAGQGRGGYTF
TRBJ2-7 . TRBV2 medium-sized TGTGCCAGCAGGGGCTCCTACGAGCAGTACTTC CASRGSYEQYF
TRBJ2-2 . TRBV5-1 . TGCGCCAGCAGCCTGGAAAGCAGCCTCGGCGTGAACACCGGGGAGCTGTTTTTT CASSLESSLGVNTGELFF
TRBJ1-5 . TRBV15 medium-sized TGTGCCACCAGCAGAGCCACAGGGAAGAATCAGCCCCAGCATTTT CATSRATGKNQPQHF
TRBJ2-5 TRBD2 TRBV12-3/TRBV12-4 once TGTGCCAGCAGACCTGACAGGTGGGGAGCGGGAGAAGAGACCCAGTACTTC CASRPDRWGAGEETQYF
TRBJ2-1 . TRBV24-1 . TGTGCCACCAGCGAGGGTGGGGCCAGAGGGAATGAGCAGTTCTTC CATSEGGARGNEQFF
TRBJ1-6 TRBD1 TRBV20-1 . TGCAGTGCTAGAGATTGCGGGACAGTTTATAATTCACCCCTCCACTTT CSARDCGTVYNSPLHF
TRBJ2-1 TRBD2 TRBV25-1 medium-sized TGTGCCAGTGGCATAGCGGGAGGGCGTCCCCCAGATGAGCAGTTCTTC CASGIAGGRPPDEQFF
TRBJ2-1 . TRBV20-1 . TGCAGTGCAAGGGGGGACGGCAATCAGCAGTTCTTC CSARGDGNQQFF
TRBJ2-7 . TRBV3-1 many TGTGCCAGCAGCCTGTATTTAGGAGACTACGAGCAGTACTTC CASSLYLGDYEQYF
TRBJ2-7 . TRBV7-6 . TGTGCCAGCAGCTTTCTAAGGGGGGAAAGTCCGTACGAGCAGTACTTC CASSFLRGESPYEQYF
TRBJ1-1 . TRBV7-7 . TGTGCTAGCAGCTCCCAACGGGAGAACACTGAAGCTTTCTTT CASSSQRENTEAFF
TRBJ2-1 . TRBV20-1 once TGCAGTGCTAGAGATCTGTGGGTGGGTGGCAATCAGCAGTTCTTC CSARDLWVGGNQQFF
TRBJ2-3 . TRBV5-1 . TGCGCCAGCAGCTTGGACCCGAGCGAGCCAGATACGCAGTATTTT CASSLDPSEPDTQYF
TRBJ1-6 . TRBV20-1 medium-sized TGCAGTGCCGGAAAGGGGTTATATAATTCACCCCTCCACTTT CSAGKGLYNSPLHF
TRBJ2-5 TRBD1 TRBV28 . TGTGCCAGCACCAGACAGGGGGAGACCCAGTACTTC CASTRQGETQYF
TRBJ2-1 TRBD2 TRBV7-7 many TGTGCCAGCAGCTCCCCGCTAGCGGGAGACTCCTACAATGAGCAGTTCTTC CASSSPLAGDSYNEQFF
TRBJ2-3 TRBD2 TRBV7-9 . TGTGCCAGCAGCTCGCGACTAGCGGGAGAGGGAGATACGCAGTATTTT CASSSRLAGEGDTQYF
TRBJ2-5 TRBD1 TRBV24-1 . TGTGCCACCAGTGATCGGACAGGGGAAGAGACCCAGTACTTC CATSDRTGEETQYF
TRBJ1-2 TRBD1 TRBV29-1 . TGCAGCGTTGACTACAGGGGGCTTGATGGCTACACCTTC CSVDYRGLDGYTF
TRBJ2-7 . TRBV7-6 . TGTGCCAGCAGCTCCAGCTCCTACGAGCAGTACTTC CASSSSSYEQYF
TRBJ2-7 TRBD1 TRBV14 . TGTGCCAGCAGCCAAGAGACAGGGTTCTGGGGCGAGCAGTACTTC CASSQETGFWGEQYF
TRBJ2-3 . TRBV7-3 many TGTGCCAGCAGCTTACCTCCCGCTCGCGATCTCTTTGTAGGCACAGATACGCAGTATTTT CASSLPPARDLFVGTDTQYF
TRBJ2-1 . TRBV20-1 . TGCAGTGCATCCCCAGGGGACTGTGACTACAATGAGCAGTTCTTC CSASPGDCDYNEQFF